The 9 T cell receptor beta chains below come from one sample, sequenced in a study of T cells in Graves' hyperthyroidism and ophthalmopathy. TCR beta CDR3 sequences were amplified from RNA transcripts. HTBI primers were employed in a first-round RT-PCR of the TCR CDR3. TCRdb independently ran MiXCR on the multiplex PCR reads; one entry per CDR3 protein. The sample has 400,000 or so distinct CDR3 sequences, roughly 15% seen once. Sequencing used blood. These receptors all stem from a woman aged 30 to 39 with Graves' ophthalmopathy.

V is TRBV30 and J is TRBJ1-3; D remains ambiguous. Germline V gene data show CDR1 as GTSNPN and CDR2 as SVGIG (reference sequence). V lost 2 bases and J 4 bases, leaving 9 bases between the germline ends. The CDR3 totals 13 residues. CDR3 protein: CAWSYGGGNTIYF. The CDR3, as DNA: TGTGCCTGGAGTTACGGAGGGGGAAACACCATATATTTT.

V is TRBV10-3 and J is TRBJ2-2; 11 bases map to TRBD1. Germline assignment: CDR1 ENHRY and CDR2 SYGVKD. The CDR3 extends over 15 amino acids. The J segment lost 4 bases and the V segment lost 2 bases, leaving 0 bases of the junction unmatched. CDR3 nucleotides: TGTGCCATCAGTGAGGGACAGGGGGCCACCGGGGAGCTGTTTTTT. The encoded protein is CAISEGQGATGELFF.

The sample holds many counts of this clonotype. This rearrangement joins TRBV18 to TRBJ1-5; TRBD1 matches 7 bases. The CDR3 has 15 residues. The germline CDR1 and CDR2 sequences are KGHSH and LQKENI. V gave up 6 bases and J gave up 3 bases; unmatched junction bases: 8. The DNA for the CDR3 is TGTGCCAGCTCCCAGGGGGGGACAGTCAATCAGCCCCAGCATTTT. Protein: CASSQGGTVNQPQHF.

This sequence joins TRBV6-1 and TRBJ2-1; the D gene is possibly TRBD1 (6 bases). V dropped 6 bases and J dropped 3 bases, with 15 bases sitting between them. CDR1 and CDR2 from the germline V gene are MNHNS and SASEGT. The CDR3 runs to 15 residues. This chain's CDR3 is CASRPHNRDYNEQFF. The CDR3 nucleotides read TGTGCCAGCAGACCACATAACAGGGACTACAATGAGCAGTTCTTC.

This clonotype was observed a handful of times. CDR3 in DNA: TGTGCCAGCAGCTTCAGGGGGCGCGGCACAGATACGCAGTATTTT. This codes for CASSFRGRGTDTQYF. The chain has TRBV5-6 and TRBJ2-3; 8 nucleotides align to TRBD1. In germline, CDR1 is SGHDT, CDR2 YYEEEE. This CDR3 has 15 residues. Losses at the gene ends were 2 bases for V and 1 base for J; bases not matched to a gene: 3. The full variable domain, rest sourced from reference TRBV5-6 and TRBJ2-3, is DAGVTQSPTHLIKTRGQQVTLRCSPKSGHDTVSWYQQALGQGPQFIFQYYEEEERQRGNFPDRFSGHQFPNYSSELNVNALLLGDSALYLCASSFRGRGTDTQYFGPGTRLTVL.

This clonotype has at least ten counts. The chain employs TRBV10-3 and TRBJ2-7; tentative D call: TRBD1 (6 bases). This CDR3 spans 12 amino acids. CDR1 is ENHRY and CDR2 is SYGVKD in the germline V gene. The V end lost 7 bases, the J end lost 5 bases, and 12 bases lay between the germline ends. CDR3 coding DNA: TGTGCCATCAAGGGGGTCCCCGACGAGCAGTACTTC. Amino acid sequence: CAIKGVPDEQYF.

This clonotype was recorded many times. The chain couples TRBV6-2 or TRBV6-3 to TRBJ2-5; maybe TRBD2 (6 bases). CDR1 is MNHEY, CDR2 SVGEGT, per germline. V was shortened by 2 bases and J by 6 bases, with 22 bases between the two germline ends. This CDR3 has 17 amino acids. The CDR3, as DNA: TGTGCCAGCAGTTACCGCCTAGAGGAGGGTCAGATGAAGACCCAGTACTTC. This translates into CASSYRLEEGQMKTQYF.

This clonotype was seen at least ten times. The chain employs TRBV30 and TRBJ2-7, with D possibly matching TRBD1 (5 bases). The CDR3 runs 13 residues. Germline V gene data show CDR1 as GTSNPN and CDR2 as SVGIG (reference sequence). The germline V and J ends were trimmed by 3 bases and 7 bases, with 16 bases remaining between them. The CDR3 DNA reads TGTGCCTGGAGCTATAGGGGAAATGGAGAGCAGTACTTC. It specifies CAWSYRGNGEQYF.

The chain uses TRBV6-4 and TRBJ2-1; 11 nucleotides agree with TRBD2. J was trimmed by 5 bases and V by 5 bases; bases with no gene match: 5. The CDR3 totals 15 residues. CDR1 is MRHNA, CDR2 SNTAGT, per germline. DNA of the CDR3: TGTGCCAGCAGTTTTAGCGGGGGGGAGGACAATGAGCAGTTCTTC. Protein: CASSFSGGEDNEQFF.